This TCR beta chain appears in the sequencing data of a study of neurological immune-mediated disorders. Overall study findings and caveats: In HTLV-1-associated myelopathy, TCR clonal expansion was greatest, and in multiple sclerosis it was least, below healthy controls.

TCRdb fed the 5' RACE reads into MiXCR, producing one record per CDR3 protein. The sample contains 100,000 to 150,000 distinct CDR3 sequences, more than 2.5% of which appear only once. This clonotype was seen a few times. The antigen is not known. Germline V gives CDR1 DFQATT, CDR2 SNEGSKA (reference sequence). Trimming removed 3 bases at V and 1 base at J, with 15 bases between. The CDR3 length is 15 residues. The source material was PBMCs. This sequence joins TRBV20-1 and TRBJ1-1; D unresolved. This clonotype was sampled from a woman younger than 45 with multiple sclerosis. The CDR3 reads CSASPAITGNTEAFF. CDR3 DNA sequence: TGCAGTGCTAGTCCAGCTATTACGGGGAACACTGAAGCTTTCTTT.